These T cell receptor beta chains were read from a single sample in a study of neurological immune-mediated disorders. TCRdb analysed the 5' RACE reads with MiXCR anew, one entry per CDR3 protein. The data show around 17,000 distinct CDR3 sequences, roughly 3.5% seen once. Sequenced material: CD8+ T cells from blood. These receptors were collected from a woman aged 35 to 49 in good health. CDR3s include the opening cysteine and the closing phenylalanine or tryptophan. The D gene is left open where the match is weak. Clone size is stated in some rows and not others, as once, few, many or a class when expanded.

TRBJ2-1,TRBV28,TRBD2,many,TGTGCCAGCAGTTTAAGGGCTAGCGGGAGGGGCTACAATGAGCAGTTCTTC,CASSLRASGRGYNEQFF
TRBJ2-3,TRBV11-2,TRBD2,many,TGTGCCAGCAGCCGAGGACTAGCGGGAGGGCCGGTTTTAGAAGATACGCAGTATTTT,CASSRGLAGGPVLEDTQYF
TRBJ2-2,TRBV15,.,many,TGTGCCACCAGCAGCCACACCGGGGAGCTGTTTTTT,CATSSHTGELFF
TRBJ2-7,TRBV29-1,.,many,TGCAGCGTTGTCGGAGGGATCTCCTACGAGCAGTACTTC,CSVVGGISYEQYF
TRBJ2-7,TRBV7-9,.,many,TGTGCCAGCAGCGGACAGAATTCCTACGAGCAGTACTTC,CASSGQNSYEQYF
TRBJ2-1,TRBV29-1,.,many,TGCAGCCCATCGGTTCGGAATGAGCAGTTCTTC,CSPSVRNEQFF
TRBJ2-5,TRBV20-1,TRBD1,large,TGCAGTGCTAGAGTGGGGGACAGCCAAGAGACCCAGTACTTC,CSARVGDSQETQYF
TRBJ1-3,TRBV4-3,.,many,TGCGCCAGCAGCCAAGGGCCAGGGGTATCTGGAAACACCATATATTTT,CASSQGPGVSGNTIYF
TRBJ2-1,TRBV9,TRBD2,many,TGTGCCAGCAGCGGCCTAACTAGCGGGAGAGTTCAGCAGTTCTTC,CASSGLTSGRVQQFF
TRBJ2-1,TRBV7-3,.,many,TGTGCCAGCAGCTCCTCAAGGGACTTTTACTTCTTC,CASSSSRDFYFF
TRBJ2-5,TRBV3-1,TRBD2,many,TGTGCCAGCAGCCAAGAGGGACTACCCGACGGGCAAGAGACCCAGTACTTC,CASSQEGLPDGQETQYF
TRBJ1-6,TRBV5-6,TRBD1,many,TGTGCCAGCAGCCCGGGACAGGGAGTTAATTCACCCCTCCACTTT,CASSPGQGVNSPLHF
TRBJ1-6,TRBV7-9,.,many,TGTGCCATCACCTCGGTCATAAGCTCCTATAATTCACCCCTCCACTTT,CAITSVISSYNSPLHF
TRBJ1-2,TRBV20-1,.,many,TGCAGTGCTGGATTGGGGTTCAACTATGGCTACACCTTC,CSAGLGFNYGYTF
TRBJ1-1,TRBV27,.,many,TGTGCCAGCAGTTCCGGGACCCTGAGGGCTTTCTTT,CASSSGTLRAFF
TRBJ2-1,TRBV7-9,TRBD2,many,TGTGCCAGCAGCTATTCCCTTAGCGGGAGCTCCGTTGAGCAGTTCTTC,CASSYSLSGSSVEQFF
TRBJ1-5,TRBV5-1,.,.,TGCGCCAGCAGCCCAGGTACCAGCAATCAGCCCCAGCATTTT,CASSPGTSNQPQHF
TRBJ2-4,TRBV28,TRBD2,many,TGTGCCAGCAGTTTGGCGGGGGATATAGCCAAAAACATTCAGTACTTC,CASSLAGDIAKNIQYF
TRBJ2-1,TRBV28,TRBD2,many,TGTGCCAGCAGTTCTCTAGCGGGAGGAAATGAGCAGTTCTTC,CASSSLAGGNEQFF
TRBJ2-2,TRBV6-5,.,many,TGTGCCGCCAGGAGGGGGCCGAACACCGGGGAGCTGTTTTTT,CAARRGPNTGELFF
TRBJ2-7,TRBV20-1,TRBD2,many,TGCAGTGCTAGGGCATTGGGACTAGCGGGAGAGTTCGACGAGCAGTACTTC,CSARALGLAGEFDEQYF
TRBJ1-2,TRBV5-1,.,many,TGCGCCAGCAGCTTGTGGGCAGGTAGCGATGGCTACACCTTC,CASSLWAGSDGYTF
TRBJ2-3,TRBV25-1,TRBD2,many,TGTGCCAGCAGTTCCAGGCGGGAGTTTCAAGATACGCAGTATTTT,CASSSRREFQDTQYF
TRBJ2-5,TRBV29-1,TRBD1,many,TGCAGCGCCCAGGACAGGGGGCAGGGGGAGACCCAGTACTTC,CSAQDRGQGETQYF
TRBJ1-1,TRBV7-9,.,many,TGTGCCAGCAGCTTAGGCAGCTCAACCACTGAAGCTTTCTTT,CASSLGSSTTEAFF
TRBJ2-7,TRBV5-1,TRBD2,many,TGCGCCAGCAGCTTCGATAGCGGGATCTACGAGCAGTACTTC,CASSFDSGIYEQYF
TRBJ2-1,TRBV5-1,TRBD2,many,TGCGCCAGCAAAGGAGGACTAGCGTTGACCCATGAGCAGTTCTTC,CASKGGLALTHEQFF
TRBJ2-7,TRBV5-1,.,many,TGCGCCAGCAGCTTGTATGGTTACGAGCAGTACTTC,CASSLYGYEQYF
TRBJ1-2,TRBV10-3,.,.,TGTGCCATCAGTGAGTCAAGGGCAGCCTATGGCTACACCTTC,CAISESRAAYGYTF
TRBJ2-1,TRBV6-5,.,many,TGTGCCAGCAGTCTCTTACGTAGTGCCGAGTACTACAATGAGCAGTTCTTC,CASSLLRSAEYYNEQFF
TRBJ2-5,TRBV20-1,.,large,TGCAGTGCTAGAGATTTGGCGTCCCAGTCGGAGACCCAGTACTTC,CSARDLASQSETQYF
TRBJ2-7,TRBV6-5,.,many,TGTGCCAGCAGTTCTGTTGGAGGCGAGCAGTACTTC,CASSSVGGEQYF
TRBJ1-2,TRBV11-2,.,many,TGTGCCAGCAGCTTAGACAGCTTAATTATCTATGGCTACACCTTC,CASSLDSLIIYGYTF
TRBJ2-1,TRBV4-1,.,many,TGCGCCAGCAGCCAATCCTGGTCGGGTAATGAGCAGTTCTTC,CASSQSWSGNEQFF
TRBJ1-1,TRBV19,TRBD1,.,TGTGCCAGTAGTGGGACAGGCGCGAACACTGAAGCTTTCTTT,CASSGTGANTEAFF
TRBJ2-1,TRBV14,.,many,TGTGCCAGCAGCCATTTGGATAATGAGCAGTTCTTC,CASSHLDNEQFF
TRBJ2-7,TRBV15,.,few,TGTGCCACCAGCAGAGATTCTCAGAACGGGTTCTACGAGCAGTACTTC,CATSRDSQNGFYEQYF
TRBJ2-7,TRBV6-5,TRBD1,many,TGTGCCAGCAGTACAAAGGACAGGGGAGAGCAGTACTTC,CASSTKDRGEQYF
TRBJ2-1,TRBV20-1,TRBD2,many,TGCAGTGCTAGGGATCGGGGGGGGGCCGAGCAGTTCTTC,CSARDRGGAEQFF
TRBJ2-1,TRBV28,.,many,TGTGCCAGCAGTCAAAGAAACTCGGGGTACTACAATGAGCAGTTCTTC,CASSQRNSGYYNEQFF
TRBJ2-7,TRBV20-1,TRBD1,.,TGCAGTGCTAGTAGAGGGACAGCAGAGCGGTCCTACGAGCAGTACTTC,CSASRGTAERSYEQYF
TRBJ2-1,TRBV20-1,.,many,TGCAGTGCTGGGAGGCTAGCAGACTACAATGAGCAGTTCTTC,CSAGRLADYNEQFF
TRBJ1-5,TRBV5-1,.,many,TGCGCCAGCAGCTTGGGCGGAGAGAGCAATCAGCCCCAGCATTTT,CASSLGGESNQPQHF
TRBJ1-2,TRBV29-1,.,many,TGCAGCGTTATAGCGCAGGGCACTAACTATGGCTACACCTTC,CSVIAQGTNYGYTF
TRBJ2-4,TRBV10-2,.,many,TGCGCCAGCAGTGAGTCGGTTGTGGACATTCAGTACTTC,CASSESVVDIQYF
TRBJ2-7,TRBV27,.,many,TGTGCCAGCAGTTTAGACAGTTCCTTCGAGCAGTACTTC,CASSLDSSFEQYF
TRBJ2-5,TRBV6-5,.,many,TGTGCCAGCAGCTACCCCCCCGAGACCCAGTACTTC,CASSYPPETQYF
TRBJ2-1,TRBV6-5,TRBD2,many,TGTGCCAGCACACGAGCGGGAGGCACGCATGAGCAGTTCTTC,CASTRAGGTHEQFF
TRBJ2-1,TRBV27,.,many,TGTGCCAGCACCTCCGGGGGCCTTGAGCAGTTCTTC,CASTSGGLEQFF
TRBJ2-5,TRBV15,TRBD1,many,TGTGCCACCAGCAGGGGACAGGGGAGCCAAGAGACCCAGTACTTC,CATSRGQGSQETQYF
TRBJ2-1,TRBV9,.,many,TGTGCCAGCAGCGTAGTGGGAGATAGCTACAATGAGCAGTTCTTC,CASSVVGDSYNEQFF
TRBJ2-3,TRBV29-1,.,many,TGCAGCGTTGCGGCAGATACGCAGTATTTT,CSVAADTQYF
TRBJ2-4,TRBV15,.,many,TGTGCCACCAGCAGACCCGATCCTTTAACGGGCATTCAGTACTTC,CATSRPDPLTGIQYF
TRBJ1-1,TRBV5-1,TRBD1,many,TGCGCCAGCAGCTTACGAGGACAGGGCGTTAACACTGAAGCTTTCTTT,CASSLRGQGVNTEAFF
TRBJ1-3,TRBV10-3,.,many,TGTGCCACCAGGGATTCGGGCTCTGGAAACACCATATATTTT,CATRDSGSGNTIYF
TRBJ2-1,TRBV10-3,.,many,TGTGCCATCAGGACGGAGGAAAACGAGCAGTTCTTC,CAIRTEENEQFF
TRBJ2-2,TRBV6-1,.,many,TGTGCCAGCAGTGAAGCGGGCAGGGACACCGGGGAGCTGTTTTTT,CASSEAGRDTGELFF
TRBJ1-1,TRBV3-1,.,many,TGTGCCAGCAGCCAAGGAGGGGGGTGGACTGAAGCTTTCTTT,CASSQGGGWTEAFF
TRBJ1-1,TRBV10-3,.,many,TGTGCCATCAGTGACCCGTCCCAGGAAAACACTGAAGCTTTCTTT,CAISDPSQENTEAFF